The sequence of this T cell receptor (beta chain) was determined in a study of T-cell reconstitution after alpha-beta-depleted transplantation in children. The CDR3 sequence is 16 residues long. CDR1 LGHDT and CDR2 YNNKEL come from the germline V gene (reference sequence). V shed 4 bases and J 2 bases; nucleotides not matched to a gene: 8. TCRbeta library construction was performed incorporating unique molecular identifiers. TCRdb reprocessed the PCR reads with MiXCR, giving one entry per CDR3 protein. Here the sample spans about 370,000 distinct CDR3 sequences, roughly 20% being singletons. The sequenced sample was PBMCs from the stem cell graft donor, obtained from the stem cell graft. The genes are TRBV3-1 and TRBJ1-1; TRBD1 matches at 9 bases. This receptor was taken from a human donor who donated a stem cell graft to a child with acute myeloid leukemia. In DNA, the CDR3 is TGTGCCAGCAGCCTTAATCCGGGACAGGGAAACACTGAAGCTTTCTTT. Protein sequence: CASSLNPGQGNTEAFF. The full variable domain, its missing parts supplied by reference TRBV3-1 and TRBJ1-1, is DTAVSQTPKYLVTQMGNDKSIKCEQNLGHDTMYWYKQDSKKFLKIMFSYNNKELIINETVPNRFSPKSPDKAHLNLHINSLELGDSAVYFCASSLNPGQGNTEAFFGQGTRLTVV.